This is a list of T cell receptor beta chains from one sample in a study of T cells after yellow fever vaccination. TCRdb called the 5' RACE reads again in MiXCR, with one record for every CDR3 protein. The repertoire has 120,000 to 150,000 distinct CDR3 sequences, 7.7% of them found once; the top ten carry about 0.73%. Here the sequenced sample was CD4+ T cells sorted from PBMCs, taken 5 days after the yellow fever booster vaccination. The receptor set was obtained from a man aged 25-45 years who received the YFV17D yellow fever vaccine. The CDR3 runs from the conserved cysteine through the conserved F or W. D genes are given only for firm matches. Clone size is shown for a subset of rows, as once, few, many or a class of expanded clone.

>TRBD1|TRBJ1-4|TRBV6-5|17|.
CASTHDRGRATNEKLFF
TGTGCCAGCACCCACGACAGGGGCCGGGCAACTAATGAAAAACTGTTTTTT
>.|TRBJ2-1|TRBV6-5|14|.
CASSLRSPPDEKFF
TGTGCCAGCAGTTTGAGGAGTCCACCGGATGAGAAGTTCTTC
>TRBD2|TRBJ2-7|TRBV20-1|16|many
CSARDLLAPPGKEQYF
TGCAGTGCTAGAGATCTACTAGCGCCCCCGGGTAAAGAGCAGTACTTC
>.|TRBJ2-7|TRBV7-2|15|many
CASSFPSPRSYEQYF
TGTGCCAGCAGCTTTCCTTCGCCTCGGTCCTACGAGCAGTACTTC
>TRBD2|TRBJ2-5|TRBV6-5|14|many
CASSWTAGVETQYF
TGTGCCAGCAGTTGGACAGCGGGAGTCGAGACCCAGTACTTC
>.|TRBJ2-7|TRBV12-3/TRBV12-4|13|.
CASRGGGTNEQYF
TGTGCCAGCAGGGGAGGGGGGACTAACGAGCAGTACTTC
>TRBD1|TRBJ2-3|TRBV12-3/TRBV12-4|13|many
CASWDRDRDTQYF
TGTGCCAGCTGGGACAGGGATAGAGATACGCAGTATTTT
>.|TRBJ1-1|TRBV6-1|14|.
CASGSFTQHAEAFF
TGTGCCAGCGGAAGTTTCACTCAACACGCTGAAGCTTTCTTT
>.|TRBJ2-4|TRBV20-1|12|many
CSATFGKNIQYF
TGCAGTGCTACATTTGGCAAAAACATTCAGTACTTC
>.|TRBJ2-1|TRBV20-1|12|many
CSARDQGLLMFF
TGCAGTGCTAGAGATCAAGGACTATTAATGTTCTTC
>TRBD2|TRBJ2-7|TRBV7-2|16|many
CASSLRLAVSSYEQYF
TGTGCCAGCAGCTTAAGGCTAGCGGTTAGCTCCTACGAGCAGTACTTC
>TRBD1|TRBJ1-5|TRBV5-1|15|few
CASSYETGFNQPQHF
TGCGCCAGCAGCTACGAGACAGGGTTCAATCAGCCCCAGCATTTT
>.|TRBJ2-1|TRBV12-3/TRBV12-4|14|many
CASKSGLSYNEQFF
TGTGCCAGTAAATCAGGCCTGTCCTACAATGAGCAGTTCTTC
>.|TRBJ1-2|TRBV7-2|13|many
CASSPRTDYGYTF
TGTGCCAGCAGCCCCCGGACAGACTATGGCTACACCTTC
>.|TRBJ2-3|TRBV29-1|13|many
CSVFTLNPDTQYF
TGCAGCGTTTTCACCCTAAATCCGGATACGCAGTATTTT
>.|TRBJ2-6|TRBV29-1|12|.
CGTGSGANVLTF
TGCGGCACGGGCTCTGGGGCCAACGTCCTGACTTTC
>TRBD1|TRBJ2-1|TRBV20-1|13|many
CSARQGSYNEQFF
TGCAGTGCAAGACAGGGTTCCTACAATGAGCAGTTCTTC
>.|TRBJ2-7|TRBV12-3/TRBV12-4|13|many
CASSLRTGHEQYF
TGTGCCAGCAGTTTGAGAACAGGGCACGAGCAGTACTTC
>.|TRBJ2-7|TRBV20-1|14|many
CSAREAWDAYEQYF
TGCAGTGCTAGAGAAGCCTGGGATGCCTACGAGCAGTACTTC
>.|TRBJ2-1|TRBV5-4|16|few
CASARDRGHTYNEQFF
TGTGCCAGCGCTCGAGATAGGGGCCACACCTACAATGAGCAGTTCTTC